Following are 16 T cell receptor beta chains from one sample sequenced in a study of blood T cell repertoires in COVID-19. TCRdb keeps only in-frame clones here, not all; method: immunoSEQ multiplex PCR. Of 150,000 or so clones in the sample, 70% to 90% are singletons; the top ten hold about 8%. Sequencing was carried out using peripheral blood. Every receptor here comes from a woman aged 60 to 75 with COVID-19, enrolled during active disease.

The chain employs TRBV6-5 and TRBJ2-1; 7 bases fit TRBD2. Germline-derived CDR1 and CDR2 are MNHEY and SVGAGI. This CDR3 comprises 13 residues. V lost 6 bases, J lost 5 bases, and 4 bases stayed unmatched. CDR3 protein: CASSRLAHNEQFF. The CDR3 DNA is TGTGCCAGCAGCCGACTAGCACACAATGAGCAGTTCTTC.

V gene TRBV2 combines with J gene TRBJ2-2; 13 bases align to TRBD2. V trimming: 6 bases; J trimming: 4 bases; junction bases outside the gene matches: 5. This CDR3 spans 16 amino acids. The germline CDR1 and CDR2 sequences are SNHLY and FYNNEI. The CDR3 loop reads CASRLGTSGATGELFF. The CDR3 DNA is TGTGCCAGCAGACTCGGGACTAGCGGGGCCACCGGGGAGCTGTTTTTT.

The chain carries TRBV20-1 and TRBJ1-5, with D uncertain. There are 14 residues in the CDR3. V was shortened by 3 bases and J by 0 bases, with 9 bases between the two germline ends. Germline loops: CDR1 DFQATT, CDR2 SNEGSKA (reference sequence). CDR3 nucleotide sequence: TGCAGTGCTAGTGAGAGATATAGCAATCAGCCCCAGCATTTT. It is translated as CSASERYSNQPQHF.

The chain couples TRBV2 to TRBJ1-5; D is unresolved. Trimming left V 3 bases short and J 0 bases short, with 3 bases between. Looked up from germline, CDR1 is SNHLY and CDR2 is FYNNEI. This CDR3 comprises 13 residues. CDR3: CASSDNSNQPQHF. The CDR3 nucleotides read TGTGCCAGCAGTGATAATAGCAATCAGCCCCAGCATTTT.

The rearrangement joins TRBV19 to TRBJ2-3; 8 bases are a match to TRBD2. J lost 1 base, V lost 2 bases, and 5 bases had no gene match. CDR3 length equals 16 residues. CDR1 is LNHDA and CDR2 is SQIVND in the germline V gene (reference sequence). Written as DNA, the CDR3 is TGTGCCAGTAGTATAACAAGCGGGGGCGGCACAGATACGCAGTATTTT. Amino acids: CASSITSGGGTDTQYF.

CDR3 bases: TGTGCCAGTAGTACTAGAAGACAGGGCAATTCCGTGGGCTACACCTTC. Its translation is CASSTRRQGNSVGYTF. This chain connects TRBV19 to TRBJ1-2; the match to TRBD1 covers 7 bases. The CDR3 contains 16 residues. Germline lookup yields CDR1 LNHDA and CDR2 SQIVND (reference sequence). The V gene end was trimmed by 4 bases and the J gene end by 8 bases; junction bases not matched to a gene: 16.

V and J are TRBV6-5 and TRBJ1-1, with D unclear. V was pared by 7 bases and J by 3 bases, with 15 bases between. The length of the CDR3 is 14 residues. The germline V gene has CDR1 MNHEY and CDR2 SVGAGI. CDR3 protein: CASTDLPGYTEAFF. DNA of the CDR3: TGTGCCAGCACCGATTTACCGGGTTACACTGAAGCTTTCTTT.

The V call is TRBV24-1, the J call TRBJ1-1; TRBD1 aligns across 9 bases. The CDR3 runs 13 residues. Per germline, CDR1 KGHDR and CDR2 SFDVKD. V shed 7 bases, J shed 4 bases, and the junction held 3 bases outside the gene matches. The CDR3 reads CATRQTGGTEAFF. In DNA form, the CDR3 reads TGTGCCACCAGGCAGACAGGGGGCACTGAAGCTTTCTTT.

This clone was observed once. The gene calls are TRBV5-1 and TRBJ2-2; no clear D gene. Looked up from germline, CDR1 is SGHRS and CDR2 is YFSETQ. V lost 0 bases to trimming and J lost 2 bases, with 11 bases between them. This CDR3 has 16 amino acids. In DNA form, the CDR3 reads TGCGCCAGCAGCTTGGCCGTACAGCTAAACACCGGGGAGCTGTTTTTT. It specifies CASSLAVQLNTGELFF.

V is TRBV7-8 and J is TRBJ2-7; D remains ambiguous. The V end lost 3 bases, the J end lost 2 bases, and 8 bases lay between the germline ends. Germline V lookup: CDR1 SGHVS, CDR2 FQNEAQ. The CDR3 length is 13 residues. The CDR3 DNA reads as TGTGCCAGCAGCTTTCAGGTAACCTACGAGCAGTACTTC. Translating it yields CASSFQVTYEQYF.

The J gene is TRBJ2-7, the V gene TRBV2, with D perhaps TRBD2 (5 bases). This CDR3 has 13 residues. With 7 bases removed from V and 3 bases from J, the gap between germline ends came to 13 bases. Germline V gene data show CDR1 as SNHLY and CDR2 as FYNNEI. The CDR3 reads CASTRGMDYEQYF. CDR3 nucleotide sequence: TGTGCCAGCACGAGAGGGATGGACTACGAGCAGTACTTC.

This chain uses TRBV9 with TRBJ1-1; D gene uncertain. Trimming cost V 4 bases and J 6 bases, with 10 bases left between them. CDR1 and CDR2 (germline): SGDLS, YYNGEE. CDR3 length equals 12 residues. The CDR3 DNA follows: TGTGCCAGCAGCTTTGAGAGGGCTGAAGCTTTCTTT. This codes for CASSFERAEAFF.

The chain links TRBV19 to TRBJ1-3, with D possibly TRBD1 on 5 matching bases. This CDR3 has 13 amino acids. Per the germline V gene, CDR1 is LNHDA and CDR2 is SQIVND (reference sequence). V lost 7 bases, J lost 2 bases, and 9 bases lay in between. The CDR3, as DNA: TGTGCCAGTACCCGGACAACTGGAAACACCATATATTTT. Translation gives CASTRTTGNTIYF.

The chain employs TRBV2 and TRBJ1-3; D call uncertain. V shed 7 bases and J shed 0 bases, with 10 bases lying between them. CDR3 size: 14 residues. The V gene's germline CDR1 is SNHLY and CDR2 FYNNEI. In nucleotides, the CDR3 is TGTGCCAGCAAAGACGGGAACTCTGGAAACACCATATATTTT. Translation gives CASKDGNSGNTIYF. The variable domain in full, completed from reference TRBV2 and TRBJ1-3, reads EPEVTQTPSHQVTQMGQEVILRCVPISNHLYFYWYRQILGQKVEFLVSFYNNEISEKSEIFDDQFSVERPDGSNFTLKIRSTKLEDSAMYFCASKDGNSGNTIYFGEGSWLTVV.

The CDR3 DNA is TGTGCCAGCAGGGAGTATAGCAATCAGCCCCAGCATTTT. The encoded protein is CASREYSNQPQHF. V is TRBV2 and J is TRBJ1-5; no definite D call. There are 13 residues in the CDR3. V was trimmed by 6 bases and J by 0 bases, leaving 6 bases between them. The germline V gene has CDR1 SNHLY and CDR2 FYNNEI.

This chain links TRBV18 with TRBJ2-1; perhaps TRBD2 as D (5 bases). This CDR3 spans 17 amino acids. Germline lookup yields CDR1 KGHSH and CDR2 LQKENI. The germline V and J ends were trimmed by 2 bases and 1 base, with 15 bases remaining between them. The CDR3 sequence: CASSPFLTGYSYNEQFF. The CDR3 nucleotides are TGTGCCAGCTCACCATTCTTAACGGGGTATTCCTACAATGAGCAGTTCTTC.